This TCR beta chain was sequenced for a study of T cell repertoires in cytomegalovirus infection. Study-level results: HLA-C-restricted, CMV-specific TCR beta clonotypes were dominant ex vivo. Totalled public TCR beta family frequency picked out people who carried CMV plus the relevant HLA.

This CDR3 spans 16 amino acids. From germline, CDR1 is SEHNR and CDR2 FQNEAQ (reference sequence). After removal of 5 bases from V and 4 bases from J, the junction contained 10 bases not matched to a gene. From the reads, TCRdb called clonotypes with MiXCR, one entry per CDR3 protein. This table holds about 450,000 distinct CDR3 sequences, under 40% found once. This clonotype was observed at least ten times. What it binds is unknown. This chain uses TRBV7-9 with TRBJ2-1; 8 bases map to TRBD1. Sequencing was done on a sample of PBMCs. The clonotype comes from a human donor in good health (CMV status not recorded). Some clones in this sample may be carry-over from other donors' samples. The CDR3 sequence: CASSLDRELLYNEQFF. The CDR3, as DNA: TGTGCCAGCAGCCTGGACAGGGAATTACTATACAATGAGCAGTTCTTC.